Here is one T cell receptor beta chain with its context. Assay: immunoSEQ multiplex PCR; the TCRdb copy retains only in-frame clones and omits some. The table lists 9,500 to 15,000 clones, around 70% of them singletons. This sample was included in a study of ipilimumab plus nivolumab after autologous stem cell transplantation. Study background: A median of roughly 8 nivolumab and roughly 5 ipilimumab doses were given. The DLBCL cohort had primary refractory and relapsed disease, with 18-month progression-free survival of about 82% and 31%.

Patients received nivolumab 3 mg/kg at weeks 1, 4, 7, 10, then fortnightly to week 26. Germline V CDR1 and CDR2: SGHTA, FQGTGA. The CDR3 is 15 residues long. Trimming removed 0 bases from V and 0 bases from J, with 9 bases in between. The sequences come from PBMCs, collected in a trial of ipilimumab plus nivolumab as post-transplant consolidation. The receptor's source is a male donor with diffuse large B-cell lymphoma. The chain links TRBV7-3 to TRBJ2-7, with D perhaps TRBD1 (5 bases). The CDR3 reads CASSLTQEPSYEQYF. In DNA form, the CDR3 reads TGTGCCAGCAGCTTAACACAGGAACCCTCCTACGAGCAGTACTTC.